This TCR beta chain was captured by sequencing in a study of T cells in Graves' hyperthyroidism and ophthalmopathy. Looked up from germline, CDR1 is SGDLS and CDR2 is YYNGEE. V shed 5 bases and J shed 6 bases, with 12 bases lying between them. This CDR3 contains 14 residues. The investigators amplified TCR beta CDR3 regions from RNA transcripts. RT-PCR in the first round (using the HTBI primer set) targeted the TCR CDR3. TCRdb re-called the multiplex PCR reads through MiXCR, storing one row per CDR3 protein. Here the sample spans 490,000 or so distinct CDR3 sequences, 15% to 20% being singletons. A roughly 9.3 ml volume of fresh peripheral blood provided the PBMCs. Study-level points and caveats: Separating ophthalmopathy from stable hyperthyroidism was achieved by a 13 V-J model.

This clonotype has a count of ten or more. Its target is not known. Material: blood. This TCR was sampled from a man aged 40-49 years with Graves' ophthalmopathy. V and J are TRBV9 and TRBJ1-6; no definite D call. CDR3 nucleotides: TGTGCCAGCAGTGTTGGAGGATCTAATTCACCCCTCCACTTT. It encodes CASSVGGSNSPLHF.